These 17 T cell receptor beta chains were sequenced from one sample in a study of early T cells in non-severe SARS-CoV-2 infection. One entry per CDR3 protein, called by TCRdb with MiXCR from the 5' RACE reads. Among approximately 58,000 distinct CDR3 sequences listed, roughly 10% were seen once. Sequenced sample: whole blood. The receptors were sampled from an adult who was a healthcare worker with PCR-confirmed SARS-CoV-2 infection or an uninfected control (not recorded which).

The chain is built from TRBV15 and TRBJ2-3; a possible D gene is TRBD2 (6 bases). V lost 0 bases and J lost 0, with 13 bases in between. The CDR3 length is 17 residues. Germline V gene sequence: CDR1 LNHNV, CDR2 YYDKDF (reference sequence). CDR3 DNA: TGTGCCACCAGCAGAGATGGCAGCGCGGGGAGCACAGATACGCAGTATTTT. This sequence encodes CATSRDGSAGSTDTQYF.

The chain employs TRBV28 and TRBJ2-5, with no clear D. CDR1 is MDHEN and CDR2 is SYDVKM in the germline V gene. The CDR3 totals 11 residues. The V end lost 5 bases, the J end lost 2 bases, and 3 bases lay between the germline ends. The CDR3 sequence is CASSVQETQYF. The CDR3 DNA sequence: TGTGCCAGCAGTGTTCAAGAGACCCAGTACTTC.

This clonotype was seen ten or more times. V usage is TRBV7-3 and J usage is TRBJ1-2, with 10 bases fitting TRBD1. The germline V gene has CDR1 SGHTA and CDR2 FQGTGA. The CDR3 totals 13 residues. V trimming: 2 bases; J trimming: 7 bases; junction bases outside the gene matches: 1. The CDR3 protein is CASSLWDRGGYTF. The DNA for the CDR3 is TGTGCCAGCAGCTTATGGGACAGGGGTGGCTACACCTTC.

The rearrangement uses TRBV3-1 and TRBJ2-3; D is unresolved. CDR3 length equals 14 residues. Germline V gives CDR1 LGHDT, CDR2 YNNKEL (reference sequence). V was clipped by 0 bases and J by 0 bases, with 4 bases between them. CDR3 in DNA: TGTGCCAGCAGCCAAGAAGCTAGCACAGATACGCAGTATTTT. Translating gives CASSQEASTDTQYF.

V is TRBV5-4 and J is TRBJ2-2; TRBD2 matches at 13 bases. Germline V gene data show CDR1 as SGHNT and CDR2 as YYREEE (reference sequence). The ends lost 2 bases at V and 5 bases at J; junction bases unmatched: 6. CDR3 size: 17 residues. CDR3 amino acids: CASSLGTSGTGTGELFF. CDR3 bases: TGTGCCAGCAGCTTAGGGACTAGCGGGACGGGAACCGGGGAGCTGTTTTTT.

In its sample, this clonotype was seen many times. The chain has TRBV2 and TRBJ2-7, with D unresolved. V was clipped by 9 bases and J by 3 bases, with 6 bases between them. The CDR3 sequence is 10 residues long. The germline CDR1 and CDR2 sequences are SNHLY and FYNNEI. The DNA for the CDR3 is TGTGCCAGTCGGGTCTACGAGCAGTACTTC. Translating it yields CASRVYEQYF.

The sample holds a few counts of this clonotype. This sequence joins TRBV18 and TRBJ2-4; 15 positions agree with TRBD2. This CDR3 region has 16 residues. Trimming cost V 5 bases and J 2 bases; bases outside gene matches: 1. Germline-derived CDR1 and CDR2 are KGHSH and LQKENI. The CDR3 is CASSGTSGRTKNIQYF. CDR3 sequence (DNA): TGTGCCAGCTCAGGGACTAGCGGGAGGACCAAAAACATTCAGTACTTC.

This clonotype was counted at least ten times. This chain connects TRBV19 to TRBJ1-5; D ambiguous. The CDR3 covers 15 residues. Germline V gene sequence: CDR1 LNHDA, CDR2 SQIVND (reference sequence). V gave up 2 bases and J gave up 5 bases, with 13 bases separating them. The CDR3 reads CASSIKVDGHQPQHF. The CDR3 DNA is TGTGCCAGTAGTATAAAGGTCGACGGGCATCAGCCCCAGCATTTT.

The chain uses TRBV29-1 and TRBJ2-1, with D possibly being TRBD1 or TRBD2 (5 bases each). The CDR3 covers 15 residues. Trimming removed 6 bases at V and 4 bases at J, with 19 bases between. The V gene's germline CDR1 is SQVTM and CDR2 ANQGSEA. The CDR3: CSVPSGRAIYNEQFF. The CDR3 DNA is TGCAGCGTCCCTTCGGGGCGGGCGATATACAATGAGCAGTTCTTC.

This clonotype has a handful of counts. V usage is TRBV9 and J usage is TRBJ2-3; perhaps TRBD2 as D (5 bases). The ends were cut back, 0 bases at V and 6 bases at J, with 17 bases in the middle. This CDR3 is 16 amino acids long. CDR1 is SGDLS, CDR2 YYNGEE, per germline. The chain's CDR3 is CASSVALLASSDTQYF. The CDR3 DNA reads as TGTGCCAGCAGCGTAGCCTTGCTAGCAAGTTCGGATACGCAGTATTTT. Complete variable domain (other parts from reference TRBV9 and TRBJ2-3): DSGVTQTPKHLITATGQRVTLRCSPRSGDLSVYWYQQSLDQGLQFLIQYYNGEERAKGNILERFSAQQFPDLHSELNLSSLELGDSALYFCASSVALLASSDTQYFGPGTRLTVL.

The genes are TRBV9 and TRBJ2-5; D tentatively fits TRBD1 or TRBD2 (6 bases each). CDR3 length equals 12 residues. Germline CDR1 SGDLS, CDR2 YYNGEE. Trimming stripped 5 bases from V and 4 bases from J, with 9 bases between. The CDR3 DNA sequence: TGTGCCAGCAGAGGAGGGGGAGAGACCCAGTACTTC. Protein product: CASRGGGETQYF.

This clonotype has a count of ten or more. V and J are TRBV29-1 and TRBJ2-1, with a weak D call TRBD2 (6 bases). Trimming left V 4 bases short and J 10 bases short, with 11 bases between. CDR1 SQVTM and CDR2 ANQGSEA come from the germline V gene. This CDR3 comprises 11 residues. The CDR3, as DNA: TGCAGCGTTGGGGGGGACTGGGAGCAGTTCTTC. Residues: CSVGGDWEQFF.

The chain employs TRBV28 and TRBJ1-6, with D unresolved. V lost 5 bases and J lost 11, with 10 bases in between. Germline-derived CDR1 and CDR2 are MDHEN and SYDVKM. CDR3 length: 12 amino acids. The CDR3 region is CASSPSSPPLHF. CDR3 in DNA: TGTGCCAGCAGTCCCTCCAGCCCACCCCTCCACTTT.

This clonotype has ten or more counts. V gene TRBV18 combines with J gene TRBJ2-5; 11 nucleotides agree with TRBD2. In germline, CDR1 is KGHSH, CDR2 LQKENI. Unmatched junction bases numbered 9, after V lost 5 bases and J lost 1 base. The CDR3 is 17 amino acids. The CDR3 sequence is CASSAQTSGAIQETQYF. CDR3 in DNA: TGTGCCAGCTCAGCCCAGACTAGCGGGGCTATCCAAGAGACCCAGTACTTC.

The rearrangement links TRBV28 to TRBJ1-2; TRBD1 aligns across 8 bases. The CDR3 loop spans 13 amino acids. V dropped 2 bases and J dropped 10; count of bases not matched to a gene: 6. Germline V CDR1 and CDR2: MDHEN, SYDVKM. CDR3 nucleotides: TGTGCCAGCAGTTTAGACGCAGGGGGCGCCTACACCTTC. As protein: CASSLDAGGAYTF.

The table lists this clonotype with many counts. The CDR3 here is CASSPGAAQTGELFF. The CDR3 DNA reads as TGCGCCAGCAGTCCGGGGGCCGCCCAGACCGGGGAGCTGTTTTTT. V gene TRBV5-1 combines with J gene TRBJ2-2; D is possibly TRBD1 or TRBD2 (6 bases each). CDR1 and CDR2 (germline): SGHRS, YFSETQ. Trimming cost V 5 bases and J 5 bases, with 16 bases left between them. This CDR3 is 15 amino acids long.

The chain has TRBV6-2 or TRBV6-3 and TRBJ2-1; no clear D gene. CDR3 length: 12 residues. Trimming took off 6 bases at V and 7 bases at J, with 10 bases between the two ends. Germline loops: CDR1 MNHEY, CDR2 SVGEGT. CDR3: CASRTLRNEQFF. The CDR3 nucleotides are TGTGCCAGCAGGACACTCCGGAATGAGCAGTTCTTC.